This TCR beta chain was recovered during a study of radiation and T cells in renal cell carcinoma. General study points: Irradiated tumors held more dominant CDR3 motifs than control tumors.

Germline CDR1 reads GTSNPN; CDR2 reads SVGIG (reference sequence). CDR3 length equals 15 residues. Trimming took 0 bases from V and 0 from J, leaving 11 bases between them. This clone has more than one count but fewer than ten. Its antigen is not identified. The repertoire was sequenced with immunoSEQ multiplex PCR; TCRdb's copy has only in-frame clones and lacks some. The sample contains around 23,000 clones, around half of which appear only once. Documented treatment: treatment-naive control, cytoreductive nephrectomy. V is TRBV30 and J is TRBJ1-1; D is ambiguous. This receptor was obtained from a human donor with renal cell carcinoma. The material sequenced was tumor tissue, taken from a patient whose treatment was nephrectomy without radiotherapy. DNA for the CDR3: TGTGCCTGGAGTGTTTGGGGTACGATGAACACTGAAGCTTTCTTT. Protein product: CAWSVWGTMNTEAFF.